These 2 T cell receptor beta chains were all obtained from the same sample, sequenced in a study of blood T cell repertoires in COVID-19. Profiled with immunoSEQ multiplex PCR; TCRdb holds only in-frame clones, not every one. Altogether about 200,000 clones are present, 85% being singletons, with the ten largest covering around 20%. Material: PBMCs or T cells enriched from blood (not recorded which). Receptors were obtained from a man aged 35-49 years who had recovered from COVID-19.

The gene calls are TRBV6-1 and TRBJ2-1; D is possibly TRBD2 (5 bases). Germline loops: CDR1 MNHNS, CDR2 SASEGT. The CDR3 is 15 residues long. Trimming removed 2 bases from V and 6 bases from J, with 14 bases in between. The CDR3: CASSEFSVGGNEQFF. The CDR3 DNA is TGTGCCAGCAGTGAATTTAGCGTGGGTGGCAATGAGCAGTTCTTC.

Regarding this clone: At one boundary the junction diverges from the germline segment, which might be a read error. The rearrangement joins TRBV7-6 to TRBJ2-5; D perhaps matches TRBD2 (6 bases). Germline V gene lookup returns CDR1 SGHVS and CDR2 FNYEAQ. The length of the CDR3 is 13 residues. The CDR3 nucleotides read TGCCGGGGGAGCAGCCCCTACCAAGAGACCCAGTACTTC. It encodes CRGSSPYQETQYF.